This TCR beta chain was retrieved from a study of breast tumors, draining lymph nodes, adjacent tissues. Whole-study results and caveats: Tumor T cell lymph node origin was a supported hypothesis, not proven. Tumors had less TCR diversity than lymph nodes, more than nontumor tissue. The data were judged consistent with most tumor T cells coming from lymph node and expanding in tumor. Tumor and nontumor repertoires were significantly more similar in luminal-like than in basal-like breast cancer.

Samples came from axillary lymph nodes draining the breast cancer. Comment on this clonotype: What it recognizes is unknown. This may be a read error: a much more frequent sequence differs by one nucleotide.

V was clipped by 4 bases and J by 0 bases; unmatched bases: 2. The CDR3 sequence is 15 residues long. Germline lookup yields CDR1 MNHEY and CDR2 SVGAGI. MiXCR, applied by TCRdb to the multiplex PCR reads, yields one record per CDR3 protein. Of about 130,000 distinct CDR3 sequences in the sample, about 22% were seen once. This receptor was taken from a female donor with breast cancer. Some clones in this sample may be carry-over from other donors' samples. The chain couples TRBV6-5 to TRBJ2-2; TRBD2 agrees at 7 bases. The sequenced material came from axillary lymph node tissue. CDR3 residues: CASSSGLTNTGELFF. In DNA, the CDR3 is TGTGCCAGCAGTTCGGGACTAACGAACACCGGGGAGCTGTTTTTT.